This TCR beta chain originates from a study of T cell responses to AZD1222 COVID-19 vaccine. Overall study findings and caveats: Donors skewed white British and female; clonal diversity was possibly underestimated. Mapped onto spike, vaccine-associated CD4 TCRs spanned it and were dominant at 160-218 and 743-854. The study sampled repertoires only after the peak T cell response.

About this clone itself: The antigen remains unidentified.

CDR1 is KGHDR and CDR2 is SFDVKD in the germline V gene. The CDR3 length is 16 residues. The V and J ends lost 0 bases and 1 base respectively, with 11 bases between them. Only in-frame clones appear in the TCRdb table, and some are missing; sequencing was by immunoSEQ multiplex PCR. Found here are about 110,000 clones, roughly 87% of them singletons; the top ten hold approximately 3.1%. The TCR originated in an adult in good health. The sample here was peripheral blood, taken on day 0 of MenACWY control vaccination. This chain joins TRBV24-1 and TRBJ1-1; no clear D. The DNA for the CDR3 is TGTGCCACCAGTGATTTGCAACACACCCCGAACACTGAAGCTTTCTTT. It translates to CATSDLQHTPNTEAFF.